This TCR beta chain was obtained from a study of shared clonotypes between healthy human individuals. Trimming took off 1 base at V and 1 base at J, with 10 bases between the two ends. Germline CDR1 reads SGHTA; CDR2 reads FQGNSA. The CDR3 sequence is 15 residues long. The data were produced by immunoSEQ multiplex PCR, yet TCRdb's version contains in-frame clones alone and is incomplete. Altogether 2 million to 2.5 million clones are present, 85% to 95% being singletons, with the ten largest covering 0.13%. This TCR derives from a young man in good health. Source material: naive CD4+ T cells sorted from blood. As for subset: CD45RA+ positively selected. The chain has TRBV7-2 and TRBJ1-2; a possible D gene is TRBD1 (5 bases). The CDR3 DNA reads TGTGCCAGCAGCTTAGGTACAGGCTATAACTATGGCTACACCTTC. This gives the protein CASSLGTGYNYGYTF.